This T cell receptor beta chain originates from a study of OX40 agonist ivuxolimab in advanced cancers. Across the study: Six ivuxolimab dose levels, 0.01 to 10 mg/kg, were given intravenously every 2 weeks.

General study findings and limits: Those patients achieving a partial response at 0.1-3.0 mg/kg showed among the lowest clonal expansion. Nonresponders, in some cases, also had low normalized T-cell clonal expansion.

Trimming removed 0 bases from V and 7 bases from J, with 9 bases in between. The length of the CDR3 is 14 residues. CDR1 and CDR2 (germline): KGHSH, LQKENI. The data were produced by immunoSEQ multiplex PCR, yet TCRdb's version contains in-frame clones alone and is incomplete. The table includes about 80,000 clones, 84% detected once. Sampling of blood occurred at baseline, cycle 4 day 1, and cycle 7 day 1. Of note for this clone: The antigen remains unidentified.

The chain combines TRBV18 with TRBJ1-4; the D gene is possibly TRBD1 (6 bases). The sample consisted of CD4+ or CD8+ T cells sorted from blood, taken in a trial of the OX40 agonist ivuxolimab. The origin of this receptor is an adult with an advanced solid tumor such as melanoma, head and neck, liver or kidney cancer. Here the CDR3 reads CASSPPQGFEKLFF. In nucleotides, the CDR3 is TGTGCCAGCTCACCACCCCAGGGGTTTGAAAAACTGTTTTTT. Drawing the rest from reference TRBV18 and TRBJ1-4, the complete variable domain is NAGVMQNPRHLVRRRGQEARLRCSPMKGHSHVYWYRQLPEEGLKFMVYLQKENIIDESGMPKERFSAEFPKEGPSILRIQQVVRGDSAAYFCASSPPQGFEKLFFGSGTQLSVL.